This T cell receptor (beta chain) was retrieved from a study of T cell responses to AZD1222 COVID-19 vaccine. Study-wide findings and caveats: Regions 160-218 and 743-854 dominated among vaccine-associated CD4 TCRs spanning spike. Sampling captured repertoires only after the peak T cell response. Most donors were white British and more were female, and clonal diversity was possibly underestimated.

The table came from immunoSEQ multiplex PCR; TCRdb's copy has only in-frame clones and leaves some out. The sample carries 110,000 to 150,000 clones, around 90% recorded once. V gave up 4 bases and J gave up 5 bases, with 9 bases separating them. Germline V gene sequence: CDR1 SGHNT, CDR2 YYREEE (reference sequence). CDR3 length: 12 amino acids. To note about this clone: The antigen is undetermined.

This chain uses TRBV5-4 with TRBJ2-5; D is unresolved. Sample: peripheral blood, taken 28 days after the second AZD1222 dose. This sequence was found in an adult who received the AZD1222 COVID-19 vaccine. CDR3 sequence reads: CASSISGETQYF. The CDR3 coding sequence is TGTGCCAGCAGCATATCCGGGGAGACCCAGTACTTC.